In this sample, the clone carrying this T cell receptor beta chain turned up many times. The data stem from a study of T-cell memory formation after mild COVID-19. On the study more broadly: There were largely donor-specific TCR clusters.

In TCRdb, the 5' RACE reads were re-called with MiXCR into one record per CDR3 protein. The sample has 30,000 to 45,000 distinct CDR3 sequences; 9.5% to 12% are singletons. The J segment lost 7 bases and the V segment lost 0 bases, leaving 9 bases of the junction unmatched. The germline CDR1 and CDR2 sequences are PRHDT and FYEKMQ (reference sequence). The CDR3 spans 17 residues. V and J are TRBV13 and TRBJ2-2, with 9 bases identical to TRBD2. Sequenced input: PBMCs or a T cell subset sorted from them (not recorded which). The TCR was taken from a man between 18 and 29 years old who had mild COVID-19 (a few samples of this study predate the infection). Cell type and time point are not known. The CDR3 loop is CASSLGRRGGRSGELFF. The CDR3 DNA reads as TGTGCCAGCAGCTTAGGCCGGCGGGGGGGCCGGAGCGGGGAGCTGTTTTTT.